One and the same sample provided the 18 T cell receptor beta chains below, sequenced in a study of glioma-infiltrating T cells. The iRepertoire nested amplicon-rescue multiplex PCR amplified TCR alpha and beta CDR3s from RNA. TCRdb called the multiplex PCR reads again in MiXCR, with one record for every CDR3 protein. This sample has approximately 100,000 distinct CDR3 sequences, with around 28% found just once. The source material was glioma tissue, nonneoplastic brain tissue, or PBMCs (not recorded which). Source of these receptors: a human donor with low-grade glioma or glioblastoma, undergoing nonglioma brain surgery, or in good health (not recorded which).

The chain uses TRBV25-1 and TRBJ2-2; the match to TRBD2 covers 10 bases. The V and J ends lost 6 bases and 0 bases, in that order; junction bases with no gene match: 10. Per the germline V gene, CDR1 is MGHDK and CDR2 is SYGVNS. CDR3 length: 18 amino acids. In nucleotides, the CDR3 is TGTGCCAGCAGACCCAGAAAGCGGGGGGGCCCGAACACCGGGGAGCTGTTTTTT. This codes for CASRPRKRGGPNTGELFF.

This clonotype was seen only a few times. The chain employs TRBV7-2 and TRBJ2-5, with no clear D. The V gene's germline CDR1 is SGHTA and CDR2 FQGNSA. This CDR3 spans 18 amino acids. Trimming removed 1 base at V and 2 bases at J, with 20 bases between. In DNA form, the CDR3 reads TGTGCCAGCAGCTTAGTAGAATCCGGGCCACCCCTTCAAGAGACCCAGTACTTC. Translating gives CASSLVESGPPLQETQYF.

The J gene is TRBJ2-7, the V gene TRBV19; no definite D call. CDR1 LNHDA and CDR2 SQIVND come from the germline V gene (reference sequence). The germline V and J ends were trimmed by 6 bases and 3 bases, with 9 bases remaining between them. The CDR3 has 12 residues. Here the CDR3 reads CASSNLNYEQYF. Written as DNA, the CDR3 is TGTGCCAGTAGCAATTTAAACTACGAGCAGTACTTC.

This clonotype was counted ten times or more. The chain carries TRBV6-1 and TRBJ2-3; D is perhaps TRBD1 (6 bases). Trimming stripped 5 bases from V and 5 bases from J, with 23 bases between. Germline lookup yields CDR1 MNHNS and CDR2 SASEGT. This CDR3 contains 17 residues. The CDR3 reads CASSLAHPGTNRDTQYF. CDR3 DNA: TGTGCCAGCAGTTTAGCCCACCCCGGGACAAACAGAGATACGCAGTATTTT.

The table lists this clonotype with many counts. The chain links TRBV7-2 to TRBJ1-1; tentatively, D is TRBD1 (5 bases). V was trimmed by 7 bases and J by 5 bases, leaving 14 bases between them. Germline CDR1 reads SGHTA; CDR2 reads FQGNSA. The CDR3 is 13 amino acids. The CDR3 spells CASTNQGNTEAFF. The CDR3 region has the DNA TGTGCCAGCACCAACCAGGGAAATACTGAAGCTTTCTTT. Together with reference TRBV7-2 and TRBJ1-1, the CDR3 gives the full variable domain: GAGVSQSPSNKVTEKGKDVELRCDPISGHTALYWYRQSLGQGLEFLIYFQGNSAPDKSGLPSDRFSAERTGGSVSTLTIQRTQQEDSAVYLCASTNQGNTEAFFGQGTRLTVV.

This clonotype was seen a few times. V and J are TRBV16 and TRBJ1-2; D unresolved. The CDR3 has 12 amino acids. Germline V gene sequence: CDR1 KGHSY, CDR2 FQNENV. V was shortened by 5 bases and J by 4 bases, with 8 bases between the two germline ends. CDR3 sequence (DNA): TGTGCCAGCAGCGACGATTCCTATGGCTACACCTTC. It codes for CASSDDSYGYTF.

This clonotype was picked up a small number of times. The chain has TRBV4-3 and TRBJ1-2; possible D gene TRBD1, 5 bases. V dropped 0 bases and J dropped 5 bases, with 13 bases sitting between them. This CDR3 is 15 amino acids long. Per the germline V gene, CDR1 is LGHNA and CDR2 is YSLEER. CDR3 nucleotide sequence: TGCGCCAGCAGCCAAGATACGGGGGGGGTTTATGGCTACACCTTC. The encoded protein is CASSQDTGGVYGYTF.

The genes are TRBV19 and TRBJ1-5; possibly TRBD1 for D (5 bases). V was trimmed by 5 bases and J by 4 bases, leaving 15 bases between them. CDR1 and CDR2 from the germline V gene are LNHDA and SQIVND (reference sequence). This CDR3 has 15 residues. DNA for the CDR3: TGTGCCAGTAGTCCGTACGGGCAGGGTAATCAGCCCCAGCATTTT. Translating gives CASSPYGQGNQPQHF.

The rearrangement links TRBV4-3 to TRBJ1-2, with D possibly TRBD1 on 5 matching bases. Germline V gene data show CDR1 as LGHNA and CDR2 as YSLEER. This CDR3 spans 15 amino acids. The V end lost 1 base, the J end lost 0 bases, and 9 bases lay between the germline ends. The CDR3 nucleotides read TGCGCCAGCAGCCAAGGAAGGGGTCCTAACTATGGCTACACCTTC. Its protein is CASSQGRGPNYGYTF.

This clonotype was observed a handful of times. CDR3 residues: CASSIDRGSSYNEQFF. The CDR3, as DNA: TGTGCCAGTAGTATCGACAGGGGAAGCTCCTACAATGAGCAGTTCTTC. V and J are TRBV19 and TRBJ2-1; 8 bases are a match to TRBD1. Germline CDR1 and CDR2: LNHDA and SQIVND (reference sequence). This CDR3 is 16 amino acids long. Trimming removed 3 bases from V and 0 bases from J; junction bases left unmatched: 4.

This clonotype was counted at least ten times. The J gene is TRBJ2-3, the V gene TRBV28; D call uncertain. The CDR3 is 11 amino acids. Trimming removed 4 bases from V and 8 bases from J, with 7 bases in between. Germline lookup yields CDR1 MDHEN and CDR2 SYDVKM. For the CDR3, the DNA is TGTGCCAGCAGTTCAAGTTTTACGCAGTATTTT. Translated: CASSSSFTQYF.

There are many counts of this clonotype. The V and J genes are TRBV7-9 and TRBJ2-1, with 9 bases fitting TRBD2. The CDR3 spans 15 residues. Trimming cost V 2 bases and J 7 bases; bases outside gene matches: 6. Germline CDR1 reads SEHNR; CDR2 reads FQNEAQ (reference sequence). CDR3 nucleotide sequence: TGTGCCAGCAGCTTATTGACGGCGGGGGGGAATGAGCAGTTCTTC. It translates to CASSLLTAGGNEQFF.

The table lists this clonotype with many counts. The V and J genes are TRBV29-1 and TRBJ2-1, with 7 bases lining up with TRBD2. The CDR3 is made up of 15 amino acids. The ends lost 4 bases at V and 7 bases at J; junction bases unmatched: 13. CDR1 SQVTM and CDR2 ANQGSEA come from the germline V gene. The CDR3 nucleotides are TGCAGCGTTGGGGGGGGAGGGACTACTCATAATGAGCAGTTCTTC. This sequence encodes CSVGGGGTTHNEQFF.

About this clonotype itself: This may stem from a read error, because a much larger clone lies one nucleotide away. As DNA, the CDR3 is TGCAGCCCGTGGACAGACGGGGAGACCAAGTACTTC. The encoded protein is CSPWTDGETKYF. The chain is built from TRBV29-1 and TRBJ2-5; tentatively, D is TRBD1 (6 bases). Germline CDR1 SQVTM, CDR2 ANQGSEA. The CDR3 length is 12 residues.

The rearrangement joins TRBV29-1 to TRBJ2-1, with 12 bases identical to TRBD1. CDR1 is SQVTM, CDR2 ANQGSEA, per germline. The CDR3 consists of 14 residues. The V and J ends lost 6 bases and 7 bases, in that order; junction bases with no gene match: 7. The CDR3 DNA reads TGCAGCGTCGTCCGGGACAGGGGGCTGAATGAGCAGTTCTTC. This codes for CSVVRDRGLNEQFF.

This chain links TRBV5-6 with TRBJ2-5, with a possible D match to TRBD2 (7 bases). The V gene's germline CDR1 is SGHDT and CDR2 YYEEEE. The length of the CDR3 is 16 residues. Deletions cut 4 bases from V and 0 bases from J, with 16 bases between. CDR3 bases: TGTGCCAGCAGCACCCGGGGGGCTGGGTACCAAGAGACCCAGTACTTC. This encodes CASSTRGAGYQETQYF. The entire variable domain, with the rest obtained from reference TRBV5-6 and TRBJ2-5, is as follows: DAGVTQSPTHLIKTRGQQVTLRCSPKSGHDTVSWYQQALGQGPQFIFQYYEEEERQRGNFPDRFSGHQFPNYSSELNVNALLLGDSALYLCASSTRGAGYQETQYFGPGTRLLVL.

The rearrangement links TRBV19 to TRBJ2-5, with D perhaps TRBD1 or TRBD2 (5 bases each). The CDR3 length is 13 residues. Germline V CDR1 and CDR2: LNHDA, SQIVND (reference sequence). The V and J ends lost 5 bases and 5 bases respectively, with 12 bases between them. The CDR3 reads CASSGDHLETQYF. CDR3 coding DNA: TGTGCCAGTAGTGGGGACCACCTGGAGACCCAGTACTTC.

In its sample, this clonotype was seen a few times. CDR3 sequence (DNA): TGCGCCAGCAGCCAAGATCTTGTCACAGTTGAAGCTTTCTTT. Translation gives CASSQDLVTVEAFF. The V gene is TRBV4-3, the J gene TRBJ1-1; D is undetermined. This CDR3 is built from 14 residues. The V gene's germline CDR1 is LGHNA and CDR2 YSLEER. V dropped 0 bases and J dropped 7 bases, with 12 bases sitting between them.